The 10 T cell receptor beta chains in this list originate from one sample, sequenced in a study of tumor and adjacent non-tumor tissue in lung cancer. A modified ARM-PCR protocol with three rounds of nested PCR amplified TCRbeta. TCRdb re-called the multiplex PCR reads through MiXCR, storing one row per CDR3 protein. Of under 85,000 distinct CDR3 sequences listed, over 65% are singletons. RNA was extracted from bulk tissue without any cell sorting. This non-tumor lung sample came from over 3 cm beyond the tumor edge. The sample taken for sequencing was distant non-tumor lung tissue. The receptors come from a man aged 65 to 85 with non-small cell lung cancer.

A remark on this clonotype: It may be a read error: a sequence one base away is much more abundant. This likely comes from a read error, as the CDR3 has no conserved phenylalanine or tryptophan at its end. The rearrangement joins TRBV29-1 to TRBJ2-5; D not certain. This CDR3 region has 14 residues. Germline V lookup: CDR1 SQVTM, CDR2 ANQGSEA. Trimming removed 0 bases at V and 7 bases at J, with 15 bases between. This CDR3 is CSVEDPSGWVTQYY. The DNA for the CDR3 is TGCAGCGTTGAAGATCCTTCCGGTTGGGTGACCCAGTACTAC.

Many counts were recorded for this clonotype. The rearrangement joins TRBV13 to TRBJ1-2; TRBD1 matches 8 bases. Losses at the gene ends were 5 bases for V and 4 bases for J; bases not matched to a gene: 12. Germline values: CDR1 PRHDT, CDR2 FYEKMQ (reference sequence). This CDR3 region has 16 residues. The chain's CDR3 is CASSPKTGDPIYGYTF. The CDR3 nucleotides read TGTGCCAGCAGCCCTAAGACAGGGGATCCGATCTATGGCTACACCTTC.

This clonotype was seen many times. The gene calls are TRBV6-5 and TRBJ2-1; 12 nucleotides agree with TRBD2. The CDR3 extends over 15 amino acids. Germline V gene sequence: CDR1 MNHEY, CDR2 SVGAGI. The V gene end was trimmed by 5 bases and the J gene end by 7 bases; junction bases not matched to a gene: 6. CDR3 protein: CASSLAGGPMNEQFF. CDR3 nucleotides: TGTGCCAGCAGTCTAGCGGGGGGGCCTATGAATGAGCAGTTCTTC.

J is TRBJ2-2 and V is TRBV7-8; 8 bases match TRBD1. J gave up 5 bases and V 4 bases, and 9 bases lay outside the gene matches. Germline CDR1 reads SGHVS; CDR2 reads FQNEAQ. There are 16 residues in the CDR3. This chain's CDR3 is CASSSNRRQGTGELFF. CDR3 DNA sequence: TGTGCCAGCAGCTCAAACAGGCGACAGGGGACCGGGGAGCTGTTTTTT. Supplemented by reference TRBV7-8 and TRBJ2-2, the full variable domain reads GAGVSQSPRYKVAKRGQDVALRCDPISGHVSLFWYQQALGQGPEFLTYFQNEAQLDKSGLPSDRFFAERPEGSVSTLKIQRTQQEDSAVYLCASSSNRRQGTGELFFGEGSRLTVL.

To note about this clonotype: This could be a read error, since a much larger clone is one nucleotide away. In DNA form, the CDR3 reads TGCAGTGCTAGAGATCAGTTCGCGAGGGCCAATGAGCAGTACTTC. Amino acid sequence: CSARDQFARANEQYF. The chain has TRBV20-1 and TRBJ2-1, with D possibly being TRBD2 (5 bases). The J call may be incorrect, as the DNA end agrees better with TRBJ2-7. Per germline, CDR1 DFQATT and CDR2 SNEGSKA (reference sequence). CDR3 size: 15 residues.

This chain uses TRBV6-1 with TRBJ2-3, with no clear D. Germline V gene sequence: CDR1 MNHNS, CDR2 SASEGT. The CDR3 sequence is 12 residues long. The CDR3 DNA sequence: TGTACTACCAGTGAATCCAGTTTTACGCAGTATTTT. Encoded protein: CTTSESSFTQYF.

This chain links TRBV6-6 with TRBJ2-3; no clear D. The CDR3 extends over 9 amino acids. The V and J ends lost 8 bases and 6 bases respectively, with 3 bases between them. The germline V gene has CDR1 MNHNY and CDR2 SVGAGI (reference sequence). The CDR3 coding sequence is TGTGCCAGCGGGGATACGCAGTATTTT. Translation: CASGDTQYF.

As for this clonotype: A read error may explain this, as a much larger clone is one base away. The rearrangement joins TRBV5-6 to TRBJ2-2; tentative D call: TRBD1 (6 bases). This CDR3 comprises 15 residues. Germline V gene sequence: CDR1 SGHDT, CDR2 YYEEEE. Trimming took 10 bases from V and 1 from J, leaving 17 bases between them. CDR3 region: CAGHDQGRNTGELFF. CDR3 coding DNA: TGTGCCGGCCACGATCAGGGGCGGAACACCGGGGAGCTGTTTTTT.

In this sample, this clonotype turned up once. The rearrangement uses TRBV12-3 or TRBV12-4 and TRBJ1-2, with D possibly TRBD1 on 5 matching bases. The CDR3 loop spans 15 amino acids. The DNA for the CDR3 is TGTGTTAGCAGTCTCCGGGGGAGCGGGCACTATGGCTACACCTTC. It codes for CVSSLRGSGHYGYTF.

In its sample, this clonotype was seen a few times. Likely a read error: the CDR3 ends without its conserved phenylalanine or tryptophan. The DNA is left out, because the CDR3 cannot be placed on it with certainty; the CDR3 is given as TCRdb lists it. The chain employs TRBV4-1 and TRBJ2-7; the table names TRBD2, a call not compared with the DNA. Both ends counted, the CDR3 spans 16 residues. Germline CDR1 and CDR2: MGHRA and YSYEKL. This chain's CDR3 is CASGRTLAGEGDEKYI.